This T cell receptor beta chain was sequenced in a study of control samples from healthy donors and cancer patients. Germline lookup yields CDR1 SGHAT and CDR2 FQNNGV. After removal of 2 bases from V and 0 bases from J, the junction contained 5 bases not matched to a gene. The CDR3 spans 17 residues. Some clones are missing from TCRdb's copy, which holds only in-frame ones; the method was immunoSEQ multiplex PCR. The sample records around 190,000 clones, 85% to 95% being singletons. The sequenced material came from blood. This receptor was obtained from a man aged 25-45 years in good health. This chain joins TRBV11-2 and TRBJ1-5; 9 nucleotides match TRBD1. CDR3 amino acids: CASSLRTGDDSNQPQHF. The CDR3 nucleotides are TGTGCCAGCAGCTTAAGGACAGGGGACGATAGCAATCAGCCCCAGCATTTT.